These 25 T cell receptor beta chains originate from one sample sequenced in a study of cytomegalovirus exposure and HLA in healthy donors. Some clones are missing from TCRdb's copy, which holds only in-frame ones; the method was immunoSEQ multiplex PCR. The sample contains around 150,000 clones, roughly 90% of which appear only once. Sequences were obtained from PBMCs. The receptors derive from a man aged 18-30 years in good health and CMV-seropositive.

The V gene is TRBV5-1, the J gene TRBJ2-1; 12 bases map to TRBD2. V shed 0 bases, J shed 6 bases, and the junction held 4 bases outside the gene matches. Germline CDR1 SGHRS, CDR2 YFSETQ. The CDR3 loop spans 16 amino acids. CDR3 nucleotides: TGCGCCAGCAGCTTGGTTCGACTAGCGGGAGCCAATGAGCAGTTCTTC. Translated, it gives CASSLVRLAGANEQFF.

The genes are TRBV4-2 and TRBJ2-1; no clear D. Germline CDR1 and CDR2: LGHNA and YNFKEQ. V lost 4 bases, J lost 4 bases, and 11 bases lay in between. This CDR3 is 14 amino acids long. The CDR3 loop reads CASSPELRYNEQFF. CDR3 bases: TGTGCCAGCAGCCCTGAACTAAGATACAATGAGCAGTTCTTC.

J is TRBJ1-1 and V is TRBV7-2; TRBD1 might be the D (6 bases). This CDR3 contains 14 residues. The germline V gene encodes CDR1 SGHTA and CDR2 FQGNSA. V was clipped by 3 bases and J by 11 bases, with 19 bases between them. CDR3 in DNA: TGTGCCAGCAGCTTTGCGGGGGCTCAACATCTGGCTTTCTTT. This codes for CASSFAGAQHLAFF.

The genes are TRBV5-4 and TRBJ2-7; 7 bases are shared with TRBD2. The ends lost 4 bases at V and 3 bases at J; junction bases unmatched: 22. CDR1 and CDR2 from the germline V gene are SGHNT and YYREEE (reference sequence). The CDR3 length is 19 residues. The CDR3 loop is CASSGLGRAGIQTNYEQYF. The CDR3 DNA reads as TGTGCCAGCAGCGGTTTGGGGAGGGCCGGCATTCAAACAAACTACGAGCAGTACTTC.

This chain joins TRBV11-3 and TRBJ2-7; 8 bases are a match to TRBD1. V dropped 3 bases and J dropped 3; count of bases not matched to a gene: 4. CDR3 length: 14 amino acids. Germline V gene sequence: CDR1 SGHNT, CDR2 YENEEA. The CDR3, as DNA: TGTGCCAGCAGCTTTGGACAGGGAGACTACGAGCAGTACTTC. This sequence encodes CASSFGQGDYEQYF.

The chain employs TRBV5-1 and TRBJ2-3; D might be TRBD2 (6 bases). V was shortened by 3 bases and J by 4 bases, with 12 bases between the two germline ends. From germline, CDR1 is SGHRS and CDR2 YFSETQ. This CDR3 comprises 14 residues. The CDR3: CASSSGDGADTQYF. The CDR3 DNA follows: TGCGCCAGCAGCTCGGGGGACGGCGCAGATACGCAGTATTTT.

In this sample, this clone turned up once. The rearrangement uses TRBV10-2 and TRBJ1-4, with D perhaps TRBD1 (5 bases). This CDR3 comprises 16 residues. The V end lost 3 bases, the J end lost 4 bases, and 15 bases lay between the germline ends. CDR1 is WSHSY and CDR2 is SAAADI in the germline V gene. As DNA, the CDR3 is TGCGCCAGCAGTGATCCCGAATCTGACAGTAATGAAAAACTGTTTTTT. It translates to CASSDPESDSNEKLFF.

This chain links TRBV4-1 with TRBJ2-5, with D tentatively TRBD1 (6 bases). The germline V gene encodes CDR1 MGHRA and CDR2 YSYEKL. Trimming took off 4 bases at V and 1 base at J, with 16 bases between the two ends. The CDR3 extends over 16 amino acids. As DNA, the CDR3 is TGCGCCAGCAGCCCCCTAGCCGGGACAATCCAAGAGACCCAGTACTTC. Amino acid sequence: CASSPLAGTIQETQYF.

The chain is built from TRBV4-1 and TRBJ2-2; D is perhaps TRBD2 (5 bases). The CDR3 is 14 residues long. Trimming took off 0 bases at V and 7 bases at J, with 9 bases between the two ends. Germline V gene data show CDR1 as MGHRA and CDR2 as YSYEKL. DNA of the CDR3: TGCGCCAGCAGCCAAGATGGCGGGTTCGGGGAGCTGTTTTTT. Translation: CASSQDGGFGELFF.

The gene calls are TRBV7-9 and TRBJ2-1; TRBD2 matches 9 bases. Germline CDR1 and CDR2: SEHNR and FQNEAQ (reference sequence). This CDR3 spans 18 amino acids. With 4 bases clipped from V and 2 bases from J, the junction kept 12 bases outside the gene matches. The CDR3 bases are TGTGCCAGCAGCTCCTTTAATAGCGGGAGTTATACCTACAATGAGCAGTTCTTC. The encoded protein is CASSSFNSGSYTYNEQFF.

The gene calls are TRBV4-1 and TRBJ1-2; TRBD1 aligns across 8 bases. Trimming cost V 0 bases and J 4 bases; bases outside gene matches: 1. This CDR3 contains 14 residues. CDR1 is MGHRA, CDR2 YSYEKL, per germline. CDR3: CASSQEGQGYGYTF. The CDR3 nucleotides read TGCGCCAGCAGCCAAGAAGGACAGGGCTATGGCTACACCTTC.

J is TRBJ2-1 and V is TRBV19; 7 bases are shared with TRBD2. Looked up from germline, CDR1 is LNHDA and CDR2 is SQIVND (reference sequence). V shed 3 bases and J 3 bases; nucleotides not matched to a gene: 5. This CDR3 is 15 amino acids long. The CDR3 bases are TGTGCCAGTAGTATTCAGGGAGGGGACTACAATGAGCAGTTCTTC. Protein product: CASSIQGGDYNEQFF.

The chain combines TRBV28 with TRBJ1-5, with 9 bases lining up with TRBD1. Germline V gives CDR1 MDHEN, CDR2 SYDVKM. This CDR3 has 15 residues. The V gene end was trimmed by 4 bases and the J gene end by 7 bases; junction bases not matched to a gene: 8. The CDR3 DNA is TGTGCCAGCAGTTCCCTGACAGGGGGGAACCAGCCCCAGCATTTT. The encoded protein is CASSSLTGGNQPQHF.

V and J are TRBV6-1 and TRBJ2-3; possibly TRBD2 for D (6 bases). The CDR3 runs 13 residues. V shed 5 bases and J shed 0 bases, with 6 bases lying between them. Germline V gives CDR1 MNHNS, CDR2 SASEGT. CDR3 in amino acids: CASSSGSTDTQYF. The CDR3 coding sequence is TGTGCCAGCAGTAGCGGGAGCACAGATACGCAGTATTTT.

The chain employs TRBV7-6 and TRBJ1-4; TRBD1 agrees at 7 bases. There are 15 residues in the CDR3. With 2 bases clipped from V and 2 bases from J, the junction kept 2 bases outside the gene matches. CDR1 SGHVS and CDR2 FNYEAQ come from the germline V gene. CDR3 in DNA: TGTGCCAGCAGCTTAACAGGGGACACTAATGAAAAACTGTTTTTT. This sequence encodes CASSLTGDTNEKLFF.

This chain uses TRBV13 with TRBJ2-1, with D maybe TRBD2 (6 bases). The V gene lost 6 bases and the J gene lost 8 bases, with 20 bases spanning the gap. CDR3 size: 15 residues. Germline V CDR1 and CDR2: PRHDT, FYEKMQ (reference sequence). The CDR3 loop is CASRNSGQGVDEQFF. The CDR3 nucleotides are TGTGCCAGCAGAAACAGCGGGCAAGGGGTCGATGAGCAGTTCTTC.

V is TRBV5-6 and J is TRBJ2-7, with a tentative D call TRBD1 (5 bases). CDR1 and CDR2 from the germline V gene are SGHDT and YYEEEE. V dropped 0 bases and J dropped 3 bases, with 13 bases sitting between them. This CDR3 spans 15 amino acids. The CDR3 here is CASSLGQGLGYEQYF. Written as DNA, the CDR3 is TGTGCCAGCAGCTTGGGGCAGGGCTTGGGCTACGAGCAGTACTTC.

The rearrangement uses TRBV19 and TRBJ2-1, with TRBD1 matching over 8 bases. The V segment lost 6 bases and the J segment 0 bases; nucleotides outside the gene matches: 13. Germline lookup yields CDR1 LNHDA and CDR2 SQIVND (reference sequence). This CDR3 contains 18 residues. CDR3 sequence: CASRPQSRGPNSYNEQFF. The DNA for the CDR3 is TGTGCCAGTAGGCCACAGTCCAGGGGGCCGAACTCCTACAATGAGCAGTTCTTC.

This sequence joins TRBV7-2 and TRBJ2-2; a possible D gene is TRBD2 (7 bases). CDR1 and CDR2 from the germline V gene are SGHTA and FQGNSA. The CDR3 consists of 16 residues. Trimming cost V 7 bases and J 2 bases, with 17 bases left between them. As DNA, the CDR3 is TGTGCCAGCAACCGAGGGGGGGTGGTTAACACCGGGGAGCTGTTTTTT. Translating gives CASNRGGVVNTGELFF.

J is TRBJ1-4 and V is TRBV30, with 10 positions matching TRBD1. There are 14 residues in the CDR3. Germline values: CDR1 GTSNPN, CDR2 SVGIG (reference sequence). V lost 4 bases, J lost 13 bases, and 12 bases stayed unmatched. The DNA of the CDR3 is TGTGCCTGGATAGACAGGGGGCACCCAAGGCGACTGTTTTTT. Its protein is CAWIDRGHPRRLFF.

This chain joins TRBV7-3 and TRBJ2-3; 10 nucleotides agree with TRBD2. The CDR3 is made up of 18 amino acids. Germline CDR1 is SGHTA and CDR2 is FQGTGA. V was pared by 5 bases and J by 4 bases, with 15 bases of the junction left unmatched. The CDR3 region is CASSPATVASGSADTQYF. CDR3 DNA: TGTGCCAGCAGCCCCGCGACTGTGGCTAGCGGGAGCGCAGATACGCAGTATTTT.

The CDR3 loop is CASSFGQANYFEQYF. The CDR3 nucleotides are TGTGCCAGCAGTTTCGGACAGGCGAATTATTTCGAGCAGTACTTC. This sequence joins TRBV5-4 and TRBJ2-7; TRBD1 aligns across 7 bases. CDR3 length: 15 residues. In germline, CDR1 is SGHNT, CDR2 YYREEE (reference sequence). V dropped 5 bases and J dropped 6; count of bases not matched to a gene: 14.

To note about this clone: A much larger clone lies one base from this, so it may be a read error. The V and J genes are TRBV5-6 and TRBJ2-7; 10 bases map to TRBD1. The CDR3 sequence is 13 residues long. Germline V gives CDR1 SGHDT, CDR2 YYEEEE. V trimming: 5 bases; J trimming: 4 bases; junction bases outside the gene matches: 3. The CDR3 here is CASRRTGGYEQYF. The CDR3 DNA follows: TGTGCCAGCAGGCGGACAGGGGGGTACGAGCAGTACTTC.

This clone was recorded once. CDR3 DNA sequence: TGTGCCAGCTCACCCGGGGCGGGAGCCTACGAGCAGTACTTC. It encodes CASSPGAGAYEQYF. V usage is TRBV18 and J usage is TRBJ2-7; 7 bases align to TRBD2. Germline V gene data show CDR1 as KGHSH and CDR2 as LQKENI. J lost 2 bases, V lost 3 bases, and 4 bases had no gene match. The CDR3 sequence is 14 residues long.

V usage is TRBV6-1 and J usage is TRBJ2-3; 13 bases match TRBD2. The CDR3 is 18 residues long. J gave up 2 bases and V 3 bases, and 8 bases lay outside the gene matches. Germline lookup yields CDR1 MNHNS and CDR2 SASEGT. This CDR3 is CASSDTGLAGRYTDTQYF. The CDR3 DNA is TGTGCCAGCAGTGATACGGGACTAGCGGGACGTTACACAGATACGCAGTATTTT.